What follows is one TCR beta chain and its context. As yet, its antigen is unknown. Trimming removed 4 bases from V and 4 bases from J; junction bases left unmatched: 11. This CDR3 region has 16 residues. In germline, CDR1 is MDHEN, CDR2 SYDVKM. This sample was taken from a study of T cell responses to AZD1222 COVID-19 vaccine. Study background: Second doses at about 4 or about 12 weeks were pooled. General study points: Spike was spanned by vaccine-associated CD4 TCRs, with dominance at 160-218 and 743-854.

Repertoires were generated with immunoSEQ multiplex PCR, while TCRdb's copy carries only in-frame clones and drops some. This sample has around 190,000 clones, with almost 90% found just once. This sequence joins TRBV28 and TRBJ2-3; 7 bases map to TRBD1. The source of this sequence is an adult in good health. The sequenced sample was peripheral blood, obtained on day 0 of AZD1222 vaccination. As DNA, the CDR3 is TGTGCCAGCAGTTCCGGTGAAGGGGGCAGGGCAGATACGCAGTATTTT. Translating it yields CASSSGEGGRADTQYF.